Listed here are 22 T cell receptor beta chains from one sample, sequenced in a study of blood T cell repertoires in COVID-19. Only in-frame clones appear in the TCRdb table, and some are missing; sequencing was by immunoSEQ multiplex PCR. The sample has 250,000 to 350,000 clones, around 86% seen once. The sample consisted of PBMCs or T cells enriched from blood (not recorded which). These receptors came from a woman younger than 35 who had recovered from COVID-19.

CDR3 DNA: TGCGCCAGCAGCTTGGCCTCCGAGGGAAACACCATATATTTT. Its translation is CASSLASEGNTIYF. The V and J genes are TRBV5-1 and TRBJ1-3; D is ambiguous. There are 14 residues in the CDR3. Germline CDR1 and CDR2: SGHRS and YFSETQ. Trimming shortened V by 0 bases and J by 4 bases, and 8 bases separated the two germline ends.

The V call is TRBV7-9, the J call TRBJ2-3; the D gene is possibly TRBD2 (5 bases). Germline V gene data show CDR1 as SEHNR and CDR2 as FQNEAQ (reference sequence). V dropped 5 bases and J dropped 1 base, with 7 bases sitting between them. The length of the CDR3 is 13 residues. CDR3 nucleotide sequence: TGTGCCAGCAGCCGAGCGGGCACAGATACGCAGTATTTT. Its protein is CASSRAGTDTQYF.

The CDR3 nucleotides read TGTGCCAGCACCTTCAACTTGGGCCAGGGGAACTATGGCTACACCTTC. Residues: CASTFNLGQGNYGYTF. The chain recombines TRBV28 with TRBJ1-2, with a tentative D call TRBD1 (6 bases). Trimming removed 7 bases at V and 2 bases at J, with 20 bases between. Germline V CDR1 and CDR2: MDHEN, SYDVKM. The CDR3 covers 16 residues.

This clone was detected once. The genes are TRBV7-8 and TRBJ2-5; no clear D. The V gene lost 5 bases and the J gene lost 5 bases, with 12 bases spanning the gap. Germline loops: CDR1 SGHVS, CDR2 FQNEAQ. There are 13 residues in the CDR3. The CDR3 DNA follows: TGTGCCAGCAGCCTTGTCGACGGGGAGACCCAGTACTTC. Residues: CASSLVDGETQYF.

This clone was seen just once. DNA for the CDR3: TGTGCCAGCAGTTTAGGGACAGGGGCATACTACGAGCAGTACTTC. Translating it yields CASSLGTGAYYEQYF. V is TRBV27 and J is TRBJ2-7; 10 bases are shared with TRBD1. This CDR3 is 15 amino acids long. The ends lost 2 bases at V and 3 bases at J; junction bases unmatched: 4. The germline V gene has CDR1 MNHEY and CDR2 SMNVEV (reference sequence).

In regard to this clone: The same CDR3 arises from other DNA sequences in this sample as well. CDR3 bases: TGTGCCAGCTCACCAAGACAGGGGGGGAACTATGGCTACACCTTC. Translating gives CASSPRQGGNYGYTF. The V call is TRBV18, the J call TRBJ1-2, with 9 bases lining up with TRBD1. Germline CDR1 is KGHSH and CDR2 is LQKENI. CDR3 length: 15 residues. J gave up 2 bases and V 2 bases, and 3 bases lay outside the gene matches.

The rearrangement joins TRBV9 to TRBJ2-5; 12 bases match TRBD2. V shed 4 bases and J 2 bases; nucleotides not matched to a gene: 9. Germline CDR1 SGDLS, CDR2 YYNGEE. The CDR3 runs to 17 residues. For the CDR3, the DNA is TGTGCCAGCAGCCTCAGTAGACTAGCGGGGGTACAAGAGACCCAGTACTTC. Translating gives CASSLSRLAGVQETQYF.

This clone was observed once. The CDR3 DNA reads TGTGCCAGCAGTACTATTGACGCCTATAATTCACCCCTCCACTTT. It translates to CASSTIDAYNSPLHF. The chain carries TRBV2 and TRBJ1-6, with unresolved D. V dropped 5 bases and J dropped 2 bases, with 10 bases sitting between them. This CDR3 has 15 amino acids. Looked up from germline, CDR1 is SNHLY and CDR2 is FYNNEI.

This clone was seen a few times. The chain couples TRBV9 to TRBJ1-1; 8 bases align to TRBD1. Trimming cost V 4 bases and J 1 base; bases outside gene matches: 15. Germline V CDR1 and CDR2: SGDLS, YYNGEE. This CDR3 has 18 amino acids. The CDR3 spells CASSPSPGGFLGNTEAFF. The CDR3 coding sequence is TGTGCCAGCAGCCCGTCACCAGGGGGCTTTTTAGGGAACACTGAAGCTTTCTTT.

The CDR3 loop reads CASSFTSGNGELFF. CDR3 DNA sequence: TGCGCCAGCAGCTTCACTAGCGGGAACGGGGAGCTGTTTTTT. The chain joins TRBV5-1 to TRBJ2-2; 10 bases are shared with TRBD2. Unmatched junction bases numbered 2, after V lost 2 bases and J lost 7 bases. This CDR3 is built from 14 residues. Looked up from germline, CDR1 is SGHRS and CDR2 is YFSETQ.

The chain is built from TRBV6-1 and TRBJ2-1; TRBD2 might be the D (7 bases). CDR3 length equals 14 residues. Trimming removed 3 bases from V and 4 bases from J, with 10 bases in between. Germline V gives CDR1 MNHNS, CDR2 SASEGT. For the CDR3, the DNA is TGTGCCAGCAGTGAGCGGGGGCCGTACAATGAGCAGTTCTTC. It yields the protein CASSERGPYNEQFF.

There are a few counts of this clone. The chain uses TRBV7-2 and TRBJ2-1, with 9 positions matching TRBD2. This CDR3 comprises 15 residues. The V and J ends lost 5 bases and 6 bases, in that order; junction bases with no gene match: 8. Germline V lookup: CDR1 SGHTA, CDR2 FQGNSA. This chain's CDR3 is CASSRSGRGGNEQFF. CDR3 bases: TGTGCCAGCAGCCGTAGCGGGAGAGGGGGCAATGAGCAGTTCTTC.

The gene calls are TRBV28 and TRBJ1-1, with TRBD1 as a possible D gene (6 bases). The length of the CDR3 is 16 residues. Trimming removed 3 bases from V and 0 bases from J, with 14 bases in between. Germline V gene lookup returns CDR1 MDHEN and CDR2 SYDVKM. The CDR3 region is CASSFQQGSMNTEAFF. The CDR3 DNA follows: TGTGCCAGCAGTTTCCAACAGGGTTCGATGAACACTGAAGCTTTCTTT.

The V call is TRBV10-3, the J call TRBJ2-3; a possible D gene is TRBD2 (5 bases). This CDR3 is built from 15 residues. Germline values: CDR1 ENHRY, CDR2 SYGVKD. V dropped 3 bases and J dropped 2 bases, with 12 bases sitting between them. CDR3 amino acids: CAISERGGDTDTQYF. CDR3 in DNA: TGTGCCATCAGTGAACGGGGTGGGGACACAGATACGCAGTATTTT.

The rearrangement uses TRBV5-1 and TRBJ2-2, with 9 bases that match TRBD1. The V gene end was trimmed by 4 bases and the J gene end by 1 base; junction bases not matched to a gene: 11. CDR1 SGHRS and CDR2 YFSETQ come from the germline V gene. This CDR3 spans 18 amino acids. The CDR3 region is CASSRAPPTGGNTGELFF. For the CDR3, the DNA is TGCGCCAGCAGCCGAGCGCCACCGACAGGGGGGAACACCGGGGAGCTGTTTTTT. The variable domain in full, with the rest retrieved from reference TRBV5-1 and TRBJ2-2, is KAGVTQTPRYLIKTRGQQVTLSCSPISGHRSVSWYQQTPGQGLQFLFEYFSETQRNKGNFPGRFSGRQFSNSRSEMNVSTLELGDSALYLCASSRAPPTGGNTGELFFGEGSRLTVL.

V usage is TRBV5-1 and J usage is TRBJ2-3; weak D call: TRBD2 (7 bases). This CDR3 region has 17 residues. V lost 4 bases to trimming and J lost 4 bases, with 22 bases between them. Germline loops: CDR1 SGHRS, CDR2 YFSETQ. Here the CDR3 DNA reads TGCGCCAGCAGCCTCCGCGGTAGTCTAGGGGGGGCAGATACGCAGTATTTT. Protein product: CASSLRGSLGGADTQYF.

The chain uses TRBV5-1 and TRBJ2-2; a possible D gene is TRBD1 (6 bases). CDR1 and CDR2 (germline): SGHRS, YFSETQ. The V gene lost 0 bases and the J gene lost 5 bases, with 20 bases spanning the gap. This CDR3 has 18 residues. The CDR3: CASSLVWAGALSTGELFF. For the CDR3, the DNA is TGCGCCAGCAGCTTGGTGTGGGCAGGGGCGCTATCAACCGGGGAGCTGTTTTTT.

This chain connects TRBV27 to TRBJ1-1; TRBD1 might be the D (6 bases). Looked up from germline, CDR1 is MNHEY and CDR2 is SMNVEV (reference sequence). This CDR3 is 16 amino acids long. Trimming shortened V by 4 bases and J by 6 bases, and 21 bases separated the two germline ends. This CDR3 is CASSYGTPLAGPEAFF. The DNA for the CDR3 is TGTGCCAGCAGTTACGGGACACCTCTAGCGGGTCCTGAAGCTTTCTTT.

V usage is TRBV6-5 and J usage is TRBJ1-1, with a tentative D call TRBD1 (6 bases). V lost 6 bases and J lost 4, with 15 bases in between. CDR1 MNHEY and CDR2 SVGAGI come from the germline V gene. The CDR3 totals 14 residues. The CDR3 is CASSQQGGGTEAFF. Written as DNA, the CDR3 is TGTGCCAGCAGCCAACAGGGTGGGGGCACTGAAGCTTTCTTT.

V usage is TRBV3-1 (or the pseudogene TRBV3-2) and J usage is TRBJ1-1; possibly TRBD1 for D (6 bases). The CDR3 contains 14 residues. The V gene's germline CDR1 is LGHDT and CDR2 YNNKEL (reference sequence). V lost 4 bases to trimming and J lost 8 bases, with 17 bases between them. The CDR3 DNA is TGTGCCAGCAGCCCCGGGGGGGGGCCACGAGAAGCTTTCTTT. The encoded protein is CASSPGGGPREAFF.

The chain is built from TRBV23-1 and TRBJ1-2, with 9 positions matching TRBD1. Being an ORF, TRBV23-1 has a function that is uncertain. The length of the CDR3 is 17 residues. Germline trimming cut 0 bases from V and 4 bases from J; bases unmatched to any gene: 9. Here the CDR3 reads CASSQSTGGLSPYGYTF. In nucleotides, the CDR3 is TGCGCCAGCAGTCAATCTACAGGGGGCCTCTCCCCCTATGGCTACACCTTC.

The V call is TRBV5-6, the J call TRBJ1-1; D uncertain. There are 15 residues in the CDR3. Trimming left V 4 bases short and J 0 bases short, with 13 bases between. Germline V gene sequence: CDR1 SGHDT, CDR2 YYEEEE. In DNA, the CDR3 is TGTGCCAGCAGCCGTGAGAGTGAGATGAACACTGAAGCTTTCTTT. It is translated as CASSRESEMNTEAFF.